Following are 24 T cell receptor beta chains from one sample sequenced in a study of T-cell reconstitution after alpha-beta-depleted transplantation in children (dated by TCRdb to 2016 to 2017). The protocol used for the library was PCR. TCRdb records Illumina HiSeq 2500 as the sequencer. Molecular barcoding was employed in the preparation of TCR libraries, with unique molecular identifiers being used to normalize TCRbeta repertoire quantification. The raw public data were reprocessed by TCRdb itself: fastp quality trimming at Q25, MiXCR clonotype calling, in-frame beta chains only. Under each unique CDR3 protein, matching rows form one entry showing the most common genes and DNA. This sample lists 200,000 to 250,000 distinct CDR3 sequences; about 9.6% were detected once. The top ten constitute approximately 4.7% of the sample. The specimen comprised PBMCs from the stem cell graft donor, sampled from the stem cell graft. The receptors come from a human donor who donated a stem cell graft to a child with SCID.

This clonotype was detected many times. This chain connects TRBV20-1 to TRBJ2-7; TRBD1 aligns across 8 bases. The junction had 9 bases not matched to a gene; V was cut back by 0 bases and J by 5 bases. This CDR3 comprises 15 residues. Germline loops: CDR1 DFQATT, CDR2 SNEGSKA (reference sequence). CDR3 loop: CSARDWGQGADEQYF. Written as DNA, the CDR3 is TGCAGTGCTAGAGATTGGGGGCAGGGGGCTGACGAGCAGTACTTC.

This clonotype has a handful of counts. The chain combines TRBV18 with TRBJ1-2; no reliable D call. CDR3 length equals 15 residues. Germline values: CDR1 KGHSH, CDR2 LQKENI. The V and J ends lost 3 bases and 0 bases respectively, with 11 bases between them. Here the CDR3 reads CASSPSSASNYGYTF. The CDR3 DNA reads TGTGCCAGCTCACCTTCAAGTGCTTCTAACTATGGCTACACCTTC.

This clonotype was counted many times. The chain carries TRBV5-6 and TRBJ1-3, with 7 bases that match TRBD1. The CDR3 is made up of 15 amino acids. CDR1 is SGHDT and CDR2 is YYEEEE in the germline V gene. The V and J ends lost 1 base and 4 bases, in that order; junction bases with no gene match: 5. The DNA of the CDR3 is TGTGCCAGCAGCTTGAGACAGGGAGGAGGAAACACCATATATTTT. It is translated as CASSLRQGGGNTIYF.

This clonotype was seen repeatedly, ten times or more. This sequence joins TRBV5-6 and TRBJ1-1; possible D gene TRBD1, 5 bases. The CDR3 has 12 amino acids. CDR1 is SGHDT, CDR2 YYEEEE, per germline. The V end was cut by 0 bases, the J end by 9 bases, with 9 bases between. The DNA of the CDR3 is TGTGCCAGCAGCTTGGGGGGGATGAAAGCTTTCTTT. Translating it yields CASSLGGMKAFF.

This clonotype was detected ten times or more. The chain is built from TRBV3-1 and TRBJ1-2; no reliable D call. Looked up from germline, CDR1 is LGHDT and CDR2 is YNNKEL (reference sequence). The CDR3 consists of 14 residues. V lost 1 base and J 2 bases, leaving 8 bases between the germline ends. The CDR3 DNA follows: TGTGCCAGCAGCCAAGGGTCGGAGAACTATGGCTACACCTTC. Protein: CASSQGSENYGYTF.

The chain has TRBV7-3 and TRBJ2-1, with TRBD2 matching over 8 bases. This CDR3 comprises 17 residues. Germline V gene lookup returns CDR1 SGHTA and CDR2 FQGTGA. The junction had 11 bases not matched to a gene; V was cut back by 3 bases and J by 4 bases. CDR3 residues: CASSFMPLAGGYNEQFF. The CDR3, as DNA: TGTGCCAGCAGCTTTATGCCGCTGGCGGGGGGATACAATGAGCAGTTCTTC.

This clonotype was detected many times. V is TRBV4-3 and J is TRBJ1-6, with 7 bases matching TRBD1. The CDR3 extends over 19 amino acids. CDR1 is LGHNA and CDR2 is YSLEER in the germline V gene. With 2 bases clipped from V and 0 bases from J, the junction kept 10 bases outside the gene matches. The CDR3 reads CASSQKSRQGSSYNSPLHF. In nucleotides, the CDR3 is TGCGCCAGCAGCCAAAAGAGCAGACAGGGAAGCTCCTATAATTCACCCCTCCACTTT.

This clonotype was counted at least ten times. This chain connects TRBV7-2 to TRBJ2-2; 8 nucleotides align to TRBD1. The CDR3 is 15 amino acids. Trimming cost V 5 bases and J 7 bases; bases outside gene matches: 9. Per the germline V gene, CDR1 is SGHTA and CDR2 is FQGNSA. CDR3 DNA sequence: TGTGCCAGCAGCGTAAGGACAGGGATTGACGGGGAGCTGTTTTTT. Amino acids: CASSVRTGIDGELFF.

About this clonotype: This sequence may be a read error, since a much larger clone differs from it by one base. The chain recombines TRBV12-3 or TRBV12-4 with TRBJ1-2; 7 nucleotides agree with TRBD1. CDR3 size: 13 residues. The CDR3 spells CASSRDSGDGDTF. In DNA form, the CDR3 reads TGTGCCAGCAGTCGGGACAGTGGGGATGGCGACACCTTC.

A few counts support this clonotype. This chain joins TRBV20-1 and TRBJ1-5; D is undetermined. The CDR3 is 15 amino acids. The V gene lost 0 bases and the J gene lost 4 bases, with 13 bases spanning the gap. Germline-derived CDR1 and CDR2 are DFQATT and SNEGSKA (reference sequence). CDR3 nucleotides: TGCAGTGCTAGAGATTCCTCCGCCGCGAATCAGCCCCAGCATTTT. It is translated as CSARDSSAANQPQHF.

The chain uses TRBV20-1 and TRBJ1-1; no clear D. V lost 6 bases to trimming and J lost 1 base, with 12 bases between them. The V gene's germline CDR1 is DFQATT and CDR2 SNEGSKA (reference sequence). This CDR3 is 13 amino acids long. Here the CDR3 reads CSALGLSNTEAFF. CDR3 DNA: TGCAGTGCCCTAGGCCTGTCGAACACTGAAGCTTTCTTT.

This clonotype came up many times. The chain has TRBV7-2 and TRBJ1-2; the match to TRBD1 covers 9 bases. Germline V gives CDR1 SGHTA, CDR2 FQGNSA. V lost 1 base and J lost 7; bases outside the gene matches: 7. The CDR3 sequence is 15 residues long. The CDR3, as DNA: TGTGCCAGCAGCTTAGTCGGACAGGGGTGGGGTGGCTACACCTTC. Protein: CASSLVGQGWGGYTF.

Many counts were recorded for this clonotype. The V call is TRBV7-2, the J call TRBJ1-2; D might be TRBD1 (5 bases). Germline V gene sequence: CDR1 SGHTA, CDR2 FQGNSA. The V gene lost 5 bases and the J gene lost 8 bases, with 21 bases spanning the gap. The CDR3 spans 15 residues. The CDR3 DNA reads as TGTGCCAGCAGCCCCGGACATCTCTCAGTGTCGGGCTACACCTTC. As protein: CASSPGHLSVSGYTF.

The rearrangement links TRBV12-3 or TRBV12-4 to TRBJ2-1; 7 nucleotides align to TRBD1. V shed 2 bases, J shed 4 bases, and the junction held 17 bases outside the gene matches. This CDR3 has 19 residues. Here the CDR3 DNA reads TGTGCCAGCAGTTTATATCGGGTCAGACAGGGAAAGAGGTACAATGAGCAGTTCTTC. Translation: CASSLYRVRQGKRYNEQFF.

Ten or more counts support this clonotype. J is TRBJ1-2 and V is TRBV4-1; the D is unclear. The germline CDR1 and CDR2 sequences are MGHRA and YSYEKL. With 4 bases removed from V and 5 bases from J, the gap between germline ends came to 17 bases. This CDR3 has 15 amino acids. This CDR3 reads CASSPGIYGGYGYTF. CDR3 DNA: TGCGCCAGCAGCCCCGGGATTTACGGAGGATATGGCTACACCTTC.

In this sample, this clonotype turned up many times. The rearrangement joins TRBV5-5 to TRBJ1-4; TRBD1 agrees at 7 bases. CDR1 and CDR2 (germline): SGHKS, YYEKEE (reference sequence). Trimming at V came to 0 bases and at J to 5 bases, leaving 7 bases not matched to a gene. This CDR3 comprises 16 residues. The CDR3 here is CASSLGFGTVNEKLFF. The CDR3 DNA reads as TGTGCCAGCAGCTTGGGATTCGGGACAGTCAATGAAAAACTGTTTTTT. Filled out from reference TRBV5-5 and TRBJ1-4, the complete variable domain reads DAGVTQSPTHLIKTRGQQVTLRCSPISGHKSVSWYQQVLGQGPQFIFQYYEKEERGRGNFPDRFSARQFPNYSSELNVNALLLGDSALYLCASSLGFGTVNEKLFFGSGTQLSVL.

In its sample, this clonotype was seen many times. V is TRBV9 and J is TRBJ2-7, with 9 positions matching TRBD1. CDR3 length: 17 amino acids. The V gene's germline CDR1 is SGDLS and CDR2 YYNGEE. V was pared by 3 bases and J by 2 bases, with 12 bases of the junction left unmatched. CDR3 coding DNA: TGTGCCAGCAGCGAGGGGACAGGGATTGTAGCGCCCTACGAGCAGTACTTC. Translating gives CASSEGTGIVAPYEQYF.

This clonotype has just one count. The CDR3: CASSSGTRGSLTQYF. The CDR3 DNA reads as TGTGCCAGCAGCTCCGGGACTAGAGGATCTCTGACGCAGTATTTT. The chain joins TRBV7-2 to TRBJ2-3, with 8 bases lining up with TRBD2. The CDR3 is 15 amino acids. The V gene end was trimmed by 4 bases and the J gene end by 9 bases; junction bases not matched to a gene: 12. Germline lookup yields CDR1 SGHTA and CDR2 FQGNSA. The variable domain in full, completed from reference TRBV7-2 and TRBJ2-3, reads GAGVSQSPSNKVTEKGKDVELRCDPISGHTALYWYRQSLGQGLEFLIYFQGNSAPDKSGLPSDRFSAERTGGSVSTLTIQRTQQEDSAVYLCASSSGTRGSLTQYFGPGTRLTVL.

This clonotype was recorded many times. CDR3 region: CASSQGQGNTGELFF. CDR3 nucleotides: TGTGCCAGCAGCCAAGGACAGGGCAACACCGGGGAGCTGTTTTTT. This chain joins TRBV14 and TRBJ2-2, with TRBD1 matching 7 bases. The CDR3 length is 15 residues. The V and J ends lost 1 base and 2 bases, in that order; junction bases with no gene match: 1. Germline V gene lookup returns CDR1 SGHDN and CDR2 FVKESK. Complete variable domain (other parts from reference TRBV14 and TRBJ2-2): EAGVTQFPSHSVIEKGQTVTLRCDPISGHDNLYWYRRVMGKEIKFLLHFVKESKQDESGMPNNRFLAERTGGTYSTLKVQPAELEDSGVYFCASSQGQGNTGELFFGEGSRLTVL.

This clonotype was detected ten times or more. The CDR3, as DNA: TGCAGCACGACCTCCGGGACTAGCGGGACCAATGAGCAGTTCTTC. It encodes CSTTSGTSGTNEQFF. V usage is TRBV20-1 and J usage is TRBJ2-1; 13 bases are shared with TRBD2. The length of the CDR3 is 15 residues. Germline lookup yields CDR1 DFQATT and CDR2 SNEGSKA (reference sequence).

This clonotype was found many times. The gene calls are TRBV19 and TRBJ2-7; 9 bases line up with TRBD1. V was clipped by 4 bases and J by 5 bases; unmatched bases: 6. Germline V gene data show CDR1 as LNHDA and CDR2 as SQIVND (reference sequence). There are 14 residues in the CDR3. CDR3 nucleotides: TGTGCCAGTAGTACCCGGGACAGGGTCCACGAGCAGTACTTC. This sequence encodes CASSTRDRVHEQYF. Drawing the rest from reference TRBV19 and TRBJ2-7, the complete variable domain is DGGITQSPKYLFRKEGQNVTLSCEQNLNHDAMYWYRQDPGQGLRLIYYSQIVNDFQKGDIAEGYSVSREKKESFPLTVTSAQKNPTAFYLCASSTRDRVHEQYFGPGTRLTVT.

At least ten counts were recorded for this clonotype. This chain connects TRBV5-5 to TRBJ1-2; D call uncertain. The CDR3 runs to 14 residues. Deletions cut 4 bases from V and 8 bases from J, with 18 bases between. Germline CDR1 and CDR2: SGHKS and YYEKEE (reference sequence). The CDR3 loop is CASSHPAIKPGYTF. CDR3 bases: TGTGCCAGCAGCCACCCCGCGATTAAGCCCGGCTACACCTTC. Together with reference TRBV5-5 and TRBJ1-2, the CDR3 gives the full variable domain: DAGVTQSPTHLIKTRGQQVTLRCSPISGHKSVSWYQQVLGQGPQFIFQYYEKEERGRGNFPDRFSARQFPNYSSELNVNALLLGDSALYLCASSHPAIKPGYTFGSGTRLTVV.

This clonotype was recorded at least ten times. CDR3 sequence: CASSLGGNGYTF. CDR3 nucleotide sequence: TGCGCCAGCAGCTTGGGGGGTAATGGCTACACCTTC. J is TRBJ1-2 and V is TRBV5-1; D unclear. Germline loops: CDR1 SGHRS, CDR2 YFSETQ. The CDR3 covers 12 residues. Trimming stripped 0 bases from V and 6 bases from J, with 6 bases between.

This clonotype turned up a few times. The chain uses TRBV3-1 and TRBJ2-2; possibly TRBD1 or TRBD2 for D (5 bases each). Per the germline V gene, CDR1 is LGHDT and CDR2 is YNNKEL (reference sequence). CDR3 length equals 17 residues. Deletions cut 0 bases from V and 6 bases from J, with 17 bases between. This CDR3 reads CASSQEWDPAGSGELFF. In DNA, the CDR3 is TGTGCCAGCAGCCAAGAATGGGACCCGGCAGGGTCCGGGGAGCTGTTTTTT.